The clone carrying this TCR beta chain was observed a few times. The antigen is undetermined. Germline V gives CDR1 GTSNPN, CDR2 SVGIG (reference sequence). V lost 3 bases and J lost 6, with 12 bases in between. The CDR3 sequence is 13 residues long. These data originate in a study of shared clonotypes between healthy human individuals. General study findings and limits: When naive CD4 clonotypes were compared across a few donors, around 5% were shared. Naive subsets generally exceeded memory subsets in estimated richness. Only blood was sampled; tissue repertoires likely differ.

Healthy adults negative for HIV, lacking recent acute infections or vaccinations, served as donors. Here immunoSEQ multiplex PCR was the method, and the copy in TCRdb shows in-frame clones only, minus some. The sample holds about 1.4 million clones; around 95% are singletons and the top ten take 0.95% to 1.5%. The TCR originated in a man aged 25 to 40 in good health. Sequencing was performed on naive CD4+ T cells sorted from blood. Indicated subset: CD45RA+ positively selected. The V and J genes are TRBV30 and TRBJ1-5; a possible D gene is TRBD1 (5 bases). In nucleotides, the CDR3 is TGTGCCTGGAGCCAGGGTTTCGCTCAGCCCCAGCATTTT. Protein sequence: CAWSQGFAQPQHF.